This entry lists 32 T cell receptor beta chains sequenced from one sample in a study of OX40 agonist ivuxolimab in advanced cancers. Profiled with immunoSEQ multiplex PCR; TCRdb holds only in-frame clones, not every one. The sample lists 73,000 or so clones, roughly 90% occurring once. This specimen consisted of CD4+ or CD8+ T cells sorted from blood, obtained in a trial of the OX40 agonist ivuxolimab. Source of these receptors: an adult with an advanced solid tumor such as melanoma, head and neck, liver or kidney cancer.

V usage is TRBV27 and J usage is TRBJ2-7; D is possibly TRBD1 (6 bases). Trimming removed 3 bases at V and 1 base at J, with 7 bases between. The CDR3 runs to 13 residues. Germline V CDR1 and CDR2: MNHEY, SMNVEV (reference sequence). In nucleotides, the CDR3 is TGTGCCAGCAGTTTTGGACAGTCCTACGAGCAGTACTTC. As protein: CASSFGQSYEQYF.

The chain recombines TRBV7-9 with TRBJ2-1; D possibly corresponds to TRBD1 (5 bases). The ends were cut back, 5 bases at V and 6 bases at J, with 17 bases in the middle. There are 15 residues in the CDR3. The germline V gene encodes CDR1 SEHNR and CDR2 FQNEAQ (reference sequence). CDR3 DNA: TGTGCCAGCAGCCCCCGTGGGGCATCAGGCAATGAGCAGTTCTTC. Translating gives CASSPRGASGNEQFF.

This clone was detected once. This CDR3 reads CASSLGGNYGYTF. The CDR3 region has the DNA TGTGCCAGCAGCTTAGGGGGAAACTATGGCTACACCTTC. The chain has TRBV7-9 and TRBJ1-2; D unresolved. CDR3 length equals 13 residues. Germline CDR1 reads SEHNR; CDR2 reads FQNEAQ (reference sequence). V was pared by 1 base and J by 2 bases, with 5 bases between. Together with reference TRBV7-9 and TRBJ1-2, the CDR3 gives the full variable domain: DTGVSQNPRHKITKRGQNVTFRCDPISEHNRLYWYRQTLGQGPEFLTYFQNEAQLEKSRLLSDRFSAERPKGSFSTLEIQRTEQGDSAMYLCASSLGGNYGYTFGSGTRLTVV.

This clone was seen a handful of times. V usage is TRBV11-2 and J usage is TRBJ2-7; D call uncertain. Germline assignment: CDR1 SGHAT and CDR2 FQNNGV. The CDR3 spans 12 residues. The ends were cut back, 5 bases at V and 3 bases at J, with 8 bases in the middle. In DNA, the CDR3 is TGTGCCAGCAGCCAGGCGGTCTACGAGCAGTACTTC. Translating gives CASSQAVYEQYF.

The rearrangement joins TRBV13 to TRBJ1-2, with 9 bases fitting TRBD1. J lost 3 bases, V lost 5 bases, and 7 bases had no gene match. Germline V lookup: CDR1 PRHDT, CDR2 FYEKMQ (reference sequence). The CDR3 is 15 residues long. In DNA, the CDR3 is TGTGCCAGCAGCCCACAGGGGGCCCCCCACTATGGCTACACCTTC. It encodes CASSPQGAPHYGYTF. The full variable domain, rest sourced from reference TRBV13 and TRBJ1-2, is AAGVIQSPRHLIKEKRETATLKCYPIPRHDTVYWYQQGPGQDPQFLISFYEKMQSDKGSIPDRFSAQQFSDYHSELNMSSLELGDSALYFCASSPQGAPHYGYTFGSGTRLTVV.

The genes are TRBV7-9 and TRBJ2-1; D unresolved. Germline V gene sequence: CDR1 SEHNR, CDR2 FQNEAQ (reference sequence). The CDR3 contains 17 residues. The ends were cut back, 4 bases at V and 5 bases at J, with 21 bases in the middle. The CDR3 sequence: CASSSWGTEGVHNEQFF. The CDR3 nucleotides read TGTGCCAGCAGCTCCTGGGGTACCGAAGGCGTCCACAATGAGCAGTTCTTC.

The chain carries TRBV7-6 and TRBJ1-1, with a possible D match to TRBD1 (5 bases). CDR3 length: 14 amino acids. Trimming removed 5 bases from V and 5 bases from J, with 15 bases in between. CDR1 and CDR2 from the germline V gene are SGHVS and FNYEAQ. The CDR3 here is CASSRGEGRTEAFF. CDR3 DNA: TGTGCCAGCAGCCGGGGGGAGGGTCGGACTGAAGCTTTCTTT.

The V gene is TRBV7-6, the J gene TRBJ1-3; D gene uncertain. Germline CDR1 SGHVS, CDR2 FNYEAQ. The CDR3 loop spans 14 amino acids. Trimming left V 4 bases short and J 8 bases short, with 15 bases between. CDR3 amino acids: CASSYGEGVDTIYF. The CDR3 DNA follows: TGTGCCAGCAGCTACGGGGAGGGAGTAGACACCATATATTTT.

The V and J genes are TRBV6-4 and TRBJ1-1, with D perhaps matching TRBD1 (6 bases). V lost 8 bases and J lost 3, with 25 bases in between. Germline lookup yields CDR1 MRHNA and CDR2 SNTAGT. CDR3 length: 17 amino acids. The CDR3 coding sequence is TGTGCCAGCCGGAGGCAGGGGACGAACCTTGGGGACACTGAAGCTTTCTTT. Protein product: CASRRQGTNLGDTEAFF.

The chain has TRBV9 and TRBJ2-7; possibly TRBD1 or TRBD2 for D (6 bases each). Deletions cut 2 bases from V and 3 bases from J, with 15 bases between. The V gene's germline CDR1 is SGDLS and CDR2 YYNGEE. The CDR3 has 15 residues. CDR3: CASSVSSGALYEQYF. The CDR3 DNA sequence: TGTGCCAGCAGCGTGAGCTCGGGGGCTCTCTACGAGCAGTACTTC.

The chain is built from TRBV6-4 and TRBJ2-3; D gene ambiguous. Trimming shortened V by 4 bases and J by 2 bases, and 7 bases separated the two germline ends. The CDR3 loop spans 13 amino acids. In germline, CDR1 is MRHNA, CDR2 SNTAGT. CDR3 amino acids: CASSAEATDTQYF. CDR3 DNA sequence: TGTGCCAGCAGTGCCGAAGCCACAGATACGCAGTATTTT.

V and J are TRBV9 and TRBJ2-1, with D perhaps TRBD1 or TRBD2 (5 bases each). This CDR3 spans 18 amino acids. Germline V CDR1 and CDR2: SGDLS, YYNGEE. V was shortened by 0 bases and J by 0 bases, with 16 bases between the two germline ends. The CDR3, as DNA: TGTGCCAGCAGCGTAGATCCCAGGGACCCCCTCTCCTACAATGAGCAGTTCTTC. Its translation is CASSVDPRDPLSYNEQFF. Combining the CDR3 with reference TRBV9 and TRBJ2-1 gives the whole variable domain DSGVTQTPKHLITATGQRVTLRCSPRSGDLSVYWYQQSLDQGLQFLIQYYNGEERAKGNILERFSAQQFPDLHSELNLSSLELGDSALYFCASSVDPRDPLSYNEQFFGPGTRLTVL.

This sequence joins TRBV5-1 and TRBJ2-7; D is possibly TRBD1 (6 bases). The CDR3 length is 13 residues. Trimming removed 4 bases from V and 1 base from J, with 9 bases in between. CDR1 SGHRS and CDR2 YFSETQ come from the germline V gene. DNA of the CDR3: TGCGCCAGCAGCCACAGGGATTCCTACGAGCAGTACTTC. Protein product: CASSHRDSYEQYF.

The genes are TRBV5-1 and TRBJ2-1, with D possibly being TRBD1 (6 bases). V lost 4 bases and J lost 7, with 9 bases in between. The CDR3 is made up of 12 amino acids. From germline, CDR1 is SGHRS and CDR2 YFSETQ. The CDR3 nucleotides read TGCGCCAGCAGCATTACAGGGAATGAGCAGTTCTTC. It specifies CASSITGNEQFF. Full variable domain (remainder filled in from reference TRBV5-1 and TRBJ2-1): KAGVTQTPRYLIKTRGQQVTLSCSPISGHRSVSWYQQTPGQGLQFLFEYFSETQRNKGNFPGRFSGRQFSNSRSEMNVSTLELGDSALYLCASSITGNEQFFGPGTRLTVL.

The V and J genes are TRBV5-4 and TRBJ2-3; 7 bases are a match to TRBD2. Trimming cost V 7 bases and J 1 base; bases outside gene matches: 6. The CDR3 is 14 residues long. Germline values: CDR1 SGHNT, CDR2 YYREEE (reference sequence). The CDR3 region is CASPREGGTDTQYF. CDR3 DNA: TGTGCCAGCCCCAGGGAGGGAGGCACAGATACGCAGTATTTT.

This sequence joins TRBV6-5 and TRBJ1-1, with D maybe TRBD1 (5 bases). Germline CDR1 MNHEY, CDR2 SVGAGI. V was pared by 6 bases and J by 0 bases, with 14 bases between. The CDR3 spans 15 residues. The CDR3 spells CASSLGAGMNTEAFF. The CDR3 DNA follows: TGTGCCAGCAGCCTCGGGGCCGGGATGAACACTGAAGCTTTCTTT.

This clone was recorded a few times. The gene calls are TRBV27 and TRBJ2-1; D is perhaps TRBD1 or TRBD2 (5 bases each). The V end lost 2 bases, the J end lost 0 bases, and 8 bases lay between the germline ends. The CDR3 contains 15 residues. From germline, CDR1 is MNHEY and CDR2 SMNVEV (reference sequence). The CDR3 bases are TGTGCCAGCAGTTTAGGGGACGGCTCCTACAATGAGCAGTTCTTC. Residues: CASSLGDGSYNEQFF.

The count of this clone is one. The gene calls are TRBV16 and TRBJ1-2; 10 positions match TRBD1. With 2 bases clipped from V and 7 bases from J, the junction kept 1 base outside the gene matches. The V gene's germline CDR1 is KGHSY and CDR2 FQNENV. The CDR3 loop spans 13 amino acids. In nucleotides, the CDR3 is TGTGCCAGCAGCCAAGGGACAGGGGTTGGCTACACCTTC. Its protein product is CASSQGTGVGYTF.

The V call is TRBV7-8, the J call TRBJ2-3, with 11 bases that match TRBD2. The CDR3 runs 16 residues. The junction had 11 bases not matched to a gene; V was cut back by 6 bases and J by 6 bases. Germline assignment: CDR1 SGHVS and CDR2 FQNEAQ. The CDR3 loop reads CASSKLAGERTDTQYF. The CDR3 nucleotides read TGTGCCAGCAGTAAACTAGCGGGGGAGCGAACGGATACGCAGTATTTT.

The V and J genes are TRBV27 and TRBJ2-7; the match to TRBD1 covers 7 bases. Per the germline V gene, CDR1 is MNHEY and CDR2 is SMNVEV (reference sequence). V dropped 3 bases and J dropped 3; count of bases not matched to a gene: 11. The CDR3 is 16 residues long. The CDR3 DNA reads TGTGCCAGCAGTTTTAGTTTGGGACAGCACCACTACGAGCAGTACTTC. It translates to CASSFSLGQHHYEQYF.

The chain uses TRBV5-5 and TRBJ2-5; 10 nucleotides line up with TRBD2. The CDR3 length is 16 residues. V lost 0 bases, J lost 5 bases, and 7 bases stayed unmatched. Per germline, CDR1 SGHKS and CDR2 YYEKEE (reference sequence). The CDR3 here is CASSLAPSGGRETQYF. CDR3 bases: TGTGCCAGCAGCTTGGCCCCTAGCGGGGGAAGGGAGACCCAGTACTTC.

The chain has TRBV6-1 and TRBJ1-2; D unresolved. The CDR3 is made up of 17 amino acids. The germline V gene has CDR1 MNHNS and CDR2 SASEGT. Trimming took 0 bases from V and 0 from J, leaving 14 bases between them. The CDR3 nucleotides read TGTGCCAGCAGTGAAGCGGCGGCGGACGTAACTAACTATGGCTACACCTTC. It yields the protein CASSEAAADVTNYGYTF.

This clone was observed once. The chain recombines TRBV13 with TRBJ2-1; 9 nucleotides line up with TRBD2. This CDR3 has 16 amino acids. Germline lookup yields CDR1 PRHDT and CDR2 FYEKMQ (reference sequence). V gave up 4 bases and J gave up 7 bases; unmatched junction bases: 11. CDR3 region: CASSSLAGGLENEQFF. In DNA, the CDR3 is TGTGCCAGCAGCTCCCTGGCGGGGGGGCTCGAGAATGAGCAGTTCTTC.

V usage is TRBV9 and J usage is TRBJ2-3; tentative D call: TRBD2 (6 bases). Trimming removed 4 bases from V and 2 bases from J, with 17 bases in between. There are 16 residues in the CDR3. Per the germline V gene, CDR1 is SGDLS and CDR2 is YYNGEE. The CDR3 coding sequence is TGTGCCAGCAGCCCGCCCTCCTCGCGGGACACAGATACGCAGTATTTT. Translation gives CASSPPSSRDTDTQYF.

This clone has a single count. DNA for the CDR3: TGTGCCAGCAGCCAAGACAAGCCGCCATGGGTTTCACCCCTCCACTTT. This sequence encodes CASSQDKPPWVSPLHF. This sequence joins TRBV4-2 and TRBJ1-6; D is uncertain. Trimming took off 0 bases at V and 9 bases at J, with 15 bases between the two ends. The CDR3 has 16 amino acids. In germline, CDR1 is LGHNA, CDR2 YNFKEQ.

The CDR3 sequence is CASSGTSGGYYEQFF. CDR3 coding DNA: TGTGCCAGCAGTGGGACTAGCGGGGGGTACTATGAGCAGTTCTTC. The V call is TRBV2, the J call TRBJ2-1; 14 bases fit TRBD2. The germline V gene encodes CDR1 SNHLY and CDR2 FYNNEI. The CDR3 sequence is 15 residues long. After removal of 4 bases from V and 8 bases from J, the junction contained 4 bases not matched to a gene.

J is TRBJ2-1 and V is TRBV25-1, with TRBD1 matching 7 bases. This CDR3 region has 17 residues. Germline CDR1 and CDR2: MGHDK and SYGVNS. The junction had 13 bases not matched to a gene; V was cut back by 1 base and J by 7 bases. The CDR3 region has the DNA TGTGCCAGCAGTGAATTCGGTGGACGACAGGGTCGAAATGAGCAGTTCTTC. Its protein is CASSEFGGRQGRNEQFF.

CDR3 region: CASSQFALQGALSHEQYF. In DNA form, the CDR3 reads TGTGCCAGCAGTCAGTTTGCCTTACAGGGGGCCCTAAGCCACGAGCAGTACTTC. This chain joins TRBV27 and TRBJ2-7, with 9 bases matching TRBD1. The CDR3 covers 18 residues. V lost 5 bases and J lost 5; bases outside the gene matches: 19. The germline V gene encodes CDR1 MNHEY and CDR2 SMNVEV (reference sequence).

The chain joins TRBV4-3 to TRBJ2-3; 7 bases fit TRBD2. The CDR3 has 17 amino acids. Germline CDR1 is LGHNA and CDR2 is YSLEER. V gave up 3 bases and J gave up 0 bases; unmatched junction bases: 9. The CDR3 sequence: CASSQGSAGTSTDTQYF. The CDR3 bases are TGCGCCAGCAGCCAGGGATCAGCGGGGACTAGCACAGATACGCAGTATTTT.

The CDR3 is CASSASHGYNEQFF. Written as DNA, the CDR3 is TGTGCCAGCAGCGCATCACACGGCTACAATGAGCAGTTCTTC. The rearrangement uses TRBV9 and TRBJ2-1; no definite D call. The CDR3 spans 14 residues. Deletions cut 3 bases from V and 3 bases from J, with 10 bases between. Germline values: CDR1 SGDLS, CDR2 YYNGEE.

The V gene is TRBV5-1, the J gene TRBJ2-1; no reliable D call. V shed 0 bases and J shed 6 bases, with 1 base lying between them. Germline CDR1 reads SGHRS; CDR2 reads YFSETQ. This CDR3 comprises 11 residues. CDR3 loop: CASSLGNEQFF. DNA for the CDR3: TGCGCCAGCAGCTTGGGCAATGAGCAGTTCTTC.

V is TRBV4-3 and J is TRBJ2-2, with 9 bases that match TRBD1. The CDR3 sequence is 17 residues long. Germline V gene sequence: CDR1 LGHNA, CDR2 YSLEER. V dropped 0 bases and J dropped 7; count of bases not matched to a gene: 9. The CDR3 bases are TGCGCCAGCAGCCAAGATCGGGGACAGGGTTTGGTCGGGGAGCTGTTTTTT. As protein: CASSQDRGQGLVGELFF.